The entry that follows covers one T cell receptor (beta chain) sequence. V shed 5 bases and J shed 5 bases, with 12 bases lying between them. This CDR3 region has 13 residues. The germline CDR1 and CDR2 sequences are LNHDA and SQIVND (reference sequence). The data belong to a study of OX40 agonist ivuxolimab in advanced cancers. Repertoires were generated with immunoSEQ multiplex PCR, while TCRdb's copy carries only in-frame clones and drops some. This sample carries approximately 77,000 clones, approximately 92% of them seen once, and the ten largest clones take approximately 0.32%. This rearrangement joins TRBV19 to TRBJ2-5; unclear D gene. This TCR was sampled from an adult with an advanced solid tumor such as melanoma, head and neck, liver or kidney cancer. The specimen comprised CD4+ or CD8+ T cells sorted from blood, sampled in a trial of the OX40 agonist ivuxolimab. For the CDR3, the DNA is TGTGCCAGTAGTGACCAGGTGAGGGAGACCCAGTACTTC. Translated: CASSDQVRETQYF.